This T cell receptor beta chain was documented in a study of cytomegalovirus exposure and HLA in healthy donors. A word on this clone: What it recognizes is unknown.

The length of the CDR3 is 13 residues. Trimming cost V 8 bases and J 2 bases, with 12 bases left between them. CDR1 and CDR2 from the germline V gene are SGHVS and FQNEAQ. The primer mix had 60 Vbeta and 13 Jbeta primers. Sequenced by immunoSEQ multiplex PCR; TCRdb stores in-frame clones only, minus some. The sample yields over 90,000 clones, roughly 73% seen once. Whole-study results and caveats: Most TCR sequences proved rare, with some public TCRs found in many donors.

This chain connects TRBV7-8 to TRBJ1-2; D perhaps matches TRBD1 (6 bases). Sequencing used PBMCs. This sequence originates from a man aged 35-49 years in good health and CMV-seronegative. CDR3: CASGQNFNYGYTF. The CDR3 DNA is TGTGCCAGCGGACAGAATTTCAACTATGGCTACACCTTC.